This T cell receptor beta chain derives from a study of breast tumors, draining lymph nodes, adjacent tissues. Study-level results: Tumor TCR diversity was below lymph nodes but above nontumor tissue. Findings are consistent with lymph node origin and intratumoral expansion of most tumor T cells.

Notes on this clonotype: Its antigen is currently unknown. One base away lies a much larger clone, so this may be a sequencing read error.

TCRdb passed the multiplex PCR reads through MiXCR, listing each CDR3 protein once. The profile shows 250,000 or so distinct CDR3 sequences, roughly 31% of them singletons. The lymph nodes were axillary draining lymph nodes from breast cancer patients. The length of the CDR3 is 14 residues. V lost 7 bases and J lost 5, with 15 bases in between. CDR1 and CDR2 (germline): SGHAT, FQNNGV. This TCR derives from a female donor with breast cancer. Some clones in this sample may be carry-over from other donors' samples. The chain couples TRBV11-2 to TRBJ2-1; either TRBD1 or TRBD2 may supply D (5 bases each). Sample: axillary lymph node tissue. The CDR3 protein is CASNRDPSHNEQFF. CDR3 DNA: TGTGCCAGCAACCGGGACCCATCCCACAATGAGCAGTTCTTC.